This TCR beta chain was identified during a study of cytomegalovirus exposure and HLA in healthy donors (dated by TCRdb to 2017 to 2019). Notes on the research overall: According to an earlier analysis of 550 to 750 of the donors, 200 million or so T cells yielded some 110 million unique TCR beta sequences and roughly 280 Gb of sequence data. Around 320 gigabases of sequencing data and tens of millions of unique TCR sequences were included in an early release covering roughly 700 HLA-typed donors. The genetic ancestry cluster associated with self-reported Caucasian donors included 80% to 90% of the roughly 360 genotyped donors. The aim of the study was to test whether cataloging public T cell receptors could identify signatures of past pathogen exposure. The T cell repertoires of about 700 subjects were profiled by immunosequencing and related to cytomegalovirus serostatus. Along with the approximately 700-subject first cohort, a separate validation cohort of roughly 110 different subjects was used. The study combined high-throughput TCR immunosequencing, statistical association of individual TCRs with disease status, and machine learning to predict cytomegalovirus infection status. A later analysis re-examined previously published TCR beta repertoires from about 670 donors and added high-resolution HLA genotyping to investigate patterns of TCR occurrence. The later analysis used no new phenotypic data to find candidate immune exposures, relying instead on TCR beta sequences and their occurrence across donors. In an earlier analysis of roughly 600 of the donors, high-throughput TCR beta sequencing was used to judge whether each TCR beta V gene segment behaved as functional or pseudogenic. Alongside the repertoire data, information on donor age, sex, ethnicity and CMV serostatus was compiled. A later genetic analysis took genome-wide SNP genotypes for about three fifths of the 666 donors and used that subset as a discovery cohort. Every repertoire in the discovery cohort had been generated on one and the same sequencing platform. HLA typing included class I and class II loci at four-digit resolution. The number of donors typed differed by locus, with 629-630 for A, B, C, DRB1 and DQB1, 522 for DQA1, over 600 for DPA1, and 472 for DPB1. Because of strong linkage in the cohort, a few DR-DQ haplotypes were treated as single units for association and clustering. On average, around 240,000 unique TCR beta nucleotide sequences were sequenced per donor among several hundred genotyped donors of the cohort, with roughly a sixth of those sequences being non-productive.

What the study reported, not specific to this receptor: Because the 87-base-pair reads could not distinguish some IMGT-functional V segments, including TRBV6-2 and TRBV6-3, those segments were excluded. A later genetic analysis associated a missense DCLRE1C variant with V-gene and J-gene trimming of TCR beta chains, and an independent cohort replicated the association. The presence/absence analyses assumed that sequencing depth was roughly uniform across donors, and that assumption may not be true. Linkage disequilibrium might explain the correlated functional status among segregating V segments, but an unknown experimental factor could not be ruled out. A further reported finding was that TCR beta sequences accurately predicted the HLA-A and HLA-B alleles for most subjects in the first cohort. Because counts were too low, around 18 rarely observed V segments, including chromosome 9 orphons, were left out of the earlier analysis of 500 to 750 of the donors. In a later analysis, 16,951 TCR beta sequences were associated with specific HLA alleles at a false discovery rate of 0.05. Assigning TCR associations to individual alleles was difficult when HLA alleles, especially DR and DQ, strongly co-occurred. The only immune exposure information available for the cohort was CMV serostatus. According to a later analysis, parvovirus B19, influenza, CMV and Epstein-Barr virus appeared linked to several top co-occurrence clusters. According to a later genetic analysis, donors in an Asian-associated ancestry cluster had fewer N-insertions in productive TCRs than the approximately 630-donor mean. The study listed 164 TCR beta chains as associated with cytomegalovirus. According to a later analysis, most CMV-associated TCR beta chains appeared to be HLA-restricted, and the HLA associations seemed to be driven largely by CMV exposure. A few of the identified cytomegalovirus-associated TCR beta chains were confirmed in vitro to be specific for cytomegalovirus antigens. It was suggested by the authors that the approach could potentially be generalized to other disease states and immunological phenotypes. Because HLA typing was missing for some donors at each locus, association tests included only the typed subset. In an earlier analysis of roughly 500 of the donors, most TCR beta V segments appeared in productive rearrangements about 87% or about 30% of the time, broadly matching IMGT annotations. A cluster of highly shared sequence variants was judged likely to be a technical artifact of the sequencing pipeline. In this cohort, only TCR beta chains were sequenced, and detectable features were limited by the absence of alpha or paired-chain data. Most TCR sequences were observed very rarely across donors, whereas some public TCRs were present in many individuals. Compared with equally common non-associated chains, HLA-associated TCR beta chains in a later analysis were more clonally expanded and had lower generation probabilities. The classifier was reported to diagnose cytomegalovirus status with high specificity and sensitivity in both the original and validation cohorts. According to a later analysis, TCR association rates differed among HLA loci, with DRB1 alleles showing the most associated TCRs and HLA-C alleles showing the fewest.

The library relied on the immunoSEQ multiplex PCR assay. A mixture of 60 forward primers for TCR Vbeta segments and 13 reverse primers for TCR Jbeta segments was used in the multiplex PCR. A multiplex PCR assay on genomic DNA amplified the CDR3 region of rearranged TCR beta genes. Amplified TCR beta libraries were sequenced as 87-base-pair reads on the Illumina HiSeq System. The original pipeline was this. Across the roughly 700 repertoires, a later analysis counted 80 million or so unique TCR beta chains, 9 million to 14 million of which were shared by at least two donors. A nearest-neighbor algorithm error-corrected the raw reads and collapsed the reads into unique sequences, merging closely related sequences to remove PCR and sequencing errors. To assign V, D and J gene segments, CDR3 sequences were aligned to IMGT reference sequences. For a sequence to be retained, a match of at least six nucleotides was required to both a V gene segment and a J gene segment. Rearrangements were classified as productive when the CDR3 lacked stop codons and remained in frame with V and J, and all other rearrangements were classified as non-productive. Following IMGT convention, CDR3 was defined as the stretch from the second conserved V-encoded cysteine up to the conserved J-encoded phenylalanine. In an earlier analysis of approximately 590 of the donors, sequences lacking an unambiguous match to a single V gene segment were excluded. In an earlier analysis of 450 to 700 of the donors, V segments were called functional above 56.7% productive rearrangements and were called segregating when the between-donor standard deviation exceeded 5%. To diagnose cytomegalovirus status from the catalog of TCR beta chain sequences, a statistical classification framework was built. A later analysis assigned V and J genes by comparing TCR nucleotide sequences with IMGT/GENE-DB human TR gene sequences. The TCRdist pipeline was used in a later analysis to assign CDR3 sequences and most-parsimonious VDJ recombination scenarios. In a later analysis, each TCR beta chain was defined by its CDR3 amino acid sequence together with its V-gene family, and reads lacking a unique V-gene family were excluded. A later analysis removed 550 to 650 highly shared, low-generation-probability nucleotide sequences to deal with suspected cross-contamination and a sequencing artifact. A later analysis calculated a clonal expansion index for each public chain from normalized within-repertoire ranks of inferred template counts. In a later analysis, generation probabilities were computed with a VDJ recombination model fitted to out-of-frame rearrangements, and the resulting probabilities were checked against IGoR. In a later analysis, hypergeometric tests were used to score TCR-TCR, TCR-HLA and TCR-CMV co-occurrence, with a repertoire-size bias correction applied to TCR pairs. False discovery rates were estimated in a later analysis by permuting HLA or CMV assignments 20 times. In a later analysis, co-occurring TCRs were grouped using DBSCAN, and TCRdist sequence similarity was added for clustering within HLA-allele-positive subsets. For co-occurrence clustering, repertoires with fewer than 30,000 or more than 120,000 public chains were excluded, along with five repertoires with anomalous nucleotide sharing. TCRdb took over this immuneACCESS table, retaining in-frame rearrangements with V and J assigned. Such tables are incomplete; in checked studies, under half of the missing clones stem from an unresolved V gene, and the remainder is unexplained. The V and J calls and the clone size are those of that table, but D and trimming were determined from the DNA. The sample table lists about 130,000 clones, roughly 80% of them with a count of one. The ten largest clones represent about 4% of the sample.

CDR1 and CDR2, looked up from the germline V gene, are SGHVS and FQNEAQ. Relative to germline, V is 1 base shorter and J is 0 bases shorter, with 6 bases between their ends. The CDR3 starts with the cysteine, ends with the phenylalanine, and has 14 residues. The read is trimmed to its CDR3 DNA, 42 bases read in frame from base 1. As for this clone: What antigen it recognizes has not been identified. Per-base quality was not reported, and no clone a single base away is much larger than it.

The cohort was made up of roughly 670 healthy bone marrow donors. Cohort members were all nominally healthy when sampled, although unrecorded immune exposures were likely present. The donor was CMV seronegative and was included in the group of 352 seronegative cohort members. Each donor provided a peripheral blood sample, and peripheral blood mononuclear cells were used for TCR beta sequencing. Genomic DNA was extracted from the blood cell samples with the Qiagen DNeasy Blood Extraction Kit. The TCR originated in a woman in her 40s in good health and CMV-seronegative. The specimen sequenced was PBMCs. The rearrangement joined TRBV7-8 to TRBJ1-2, with the D gene not clear enough to name. The DNA reads as follows: TGTGCCAGCAGCTTAGACTTAGCTAACTATGGCTACACCTTC. It translates as CASSLDLANYGYTF.